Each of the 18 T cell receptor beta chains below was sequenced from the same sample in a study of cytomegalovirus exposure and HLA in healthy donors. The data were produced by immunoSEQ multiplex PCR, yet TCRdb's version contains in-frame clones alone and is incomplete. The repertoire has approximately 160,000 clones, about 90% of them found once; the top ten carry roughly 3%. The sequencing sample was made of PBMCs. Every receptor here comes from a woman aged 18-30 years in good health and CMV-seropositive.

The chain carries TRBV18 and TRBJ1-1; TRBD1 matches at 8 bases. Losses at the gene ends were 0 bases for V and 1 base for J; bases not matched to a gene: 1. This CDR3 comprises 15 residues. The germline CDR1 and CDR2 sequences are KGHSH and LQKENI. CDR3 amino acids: CASSPPTGGNTEAFF. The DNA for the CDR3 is TGTGCCAGCTCACCACCCACAGGGGGGAACACTGAAGCTTTCTTT.

The CDR3 region is CASTFGSGGWQETQYF. In nucleotides, the CDR3 is TGTGCCAGCACCTTTGGTAGCGGGGGGTGGCAAGAGACCCAGTACTTC. The genes are TRBV5-6 and TRBJ2-5; 10 bases fit TRBD2. This CDR3 comprises 16 residues. Losses at the gene ends were 6 bases for V and 2 bases for J; bases not matched to a gene: 10. Germline lookup yields CDR1 SGHDT and CDR2 YYEEEE.

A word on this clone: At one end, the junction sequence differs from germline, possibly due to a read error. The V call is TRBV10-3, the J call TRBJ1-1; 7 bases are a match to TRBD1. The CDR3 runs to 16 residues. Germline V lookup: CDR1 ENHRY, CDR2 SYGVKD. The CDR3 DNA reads TGTGCCATCAGTGAGGGGTTTCGGACAGGAGGTACTGGAGCTTTCTTT. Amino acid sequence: CAISEGFRTGGTGAFF.

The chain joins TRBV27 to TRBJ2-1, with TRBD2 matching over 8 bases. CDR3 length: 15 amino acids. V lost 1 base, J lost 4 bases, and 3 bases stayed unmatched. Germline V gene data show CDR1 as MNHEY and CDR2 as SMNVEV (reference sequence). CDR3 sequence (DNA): TGTGCCAGCAGTTTATGGCGGGGGGATTACAATGAGCAGTTCTTC. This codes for CASSLWRGDYNEQFF.

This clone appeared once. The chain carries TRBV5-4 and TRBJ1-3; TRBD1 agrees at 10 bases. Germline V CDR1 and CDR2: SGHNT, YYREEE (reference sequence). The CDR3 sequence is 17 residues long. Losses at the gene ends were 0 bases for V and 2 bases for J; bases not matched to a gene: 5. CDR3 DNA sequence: TGTGCCAGCAGCTTGGGAGACAGGGGGCGGACTGGAAACACCATATATTTT. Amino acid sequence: CASSLGDRGRTGNTIYF. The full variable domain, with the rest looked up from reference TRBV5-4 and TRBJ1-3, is ETGVTQSPTHLIKTRGQQVTLRCSSQSGHNTVSWYQQALGQGPQFIFQYYREEENGRGNFPPRFSGLQFPNYSSELNVNALELDDSALYLCASSLGDRGRTGNTIYFGEGSWLTVV.

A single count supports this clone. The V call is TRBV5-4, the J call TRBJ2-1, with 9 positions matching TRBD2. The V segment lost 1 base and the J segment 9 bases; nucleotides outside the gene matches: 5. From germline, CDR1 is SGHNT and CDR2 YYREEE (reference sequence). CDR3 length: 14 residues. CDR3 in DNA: TGTGCCAGCAGCTTGACTAGCGGGTTTTCTGAGCAGTTCTTC. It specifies CASSLTSGFSEQFF.

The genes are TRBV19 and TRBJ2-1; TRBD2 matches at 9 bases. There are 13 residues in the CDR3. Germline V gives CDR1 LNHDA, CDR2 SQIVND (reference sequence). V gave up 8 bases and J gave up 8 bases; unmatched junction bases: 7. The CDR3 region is CASSPRGRDEQFF. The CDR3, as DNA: TGTGCCAGTTCCCCCCGCGGGAGGGATGAGCAGTTCTTC.

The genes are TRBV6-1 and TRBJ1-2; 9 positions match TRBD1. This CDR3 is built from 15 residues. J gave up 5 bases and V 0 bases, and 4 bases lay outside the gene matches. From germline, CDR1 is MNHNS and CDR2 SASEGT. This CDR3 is CASSEAGTGSYGYTF. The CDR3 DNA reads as TGTGCCAGCAGTGAAGCCGGGACAGGGAGTTATGGCTACACCTTC.

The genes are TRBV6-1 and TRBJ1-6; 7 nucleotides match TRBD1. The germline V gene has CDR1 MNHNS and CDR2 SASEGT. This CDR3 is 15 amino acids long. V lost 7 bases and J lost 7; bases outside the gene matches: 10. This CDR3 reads CASTQDRAENSPLHF. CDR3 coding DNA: TGTGCCAGCACCCAAGACAGGGCCGAGAATTCACCCCTCCACTTT.

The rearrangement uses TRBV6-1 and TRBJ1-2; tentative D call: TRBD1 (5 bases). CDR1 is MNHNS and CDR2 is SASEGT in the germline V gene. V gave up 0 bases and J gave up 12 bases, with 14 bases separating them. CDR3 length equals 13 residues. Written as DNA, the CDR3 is TGTGCCAGCAGTGAAGCGTGGAGGGGCTCCAACACCTTC. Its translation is CASSEAWRGSNTF.

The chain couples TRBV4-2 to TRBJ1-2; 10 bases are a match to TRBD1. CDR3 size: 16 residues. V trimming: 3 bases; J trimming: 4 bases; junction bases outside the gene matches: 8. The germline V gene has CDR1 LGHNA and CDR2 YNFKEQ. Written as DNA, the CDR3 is TGTGCCAGCAGCCAGGCACCGGGACAGGGGAGCTATGGCTACACCTTC. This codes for CASSQAPGQGSYGYTF.

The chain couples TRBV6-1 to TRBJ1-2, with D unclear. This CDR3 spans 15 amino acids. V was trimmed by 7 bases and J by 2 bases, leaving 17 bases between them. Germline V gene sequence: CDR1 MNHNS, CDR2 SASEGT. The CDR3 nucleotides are TGTGCCAGCACCCCAGGCCGTAGATTGAACTATGGCTACACCTTC. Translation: CASTPGRRLNYGYTF.

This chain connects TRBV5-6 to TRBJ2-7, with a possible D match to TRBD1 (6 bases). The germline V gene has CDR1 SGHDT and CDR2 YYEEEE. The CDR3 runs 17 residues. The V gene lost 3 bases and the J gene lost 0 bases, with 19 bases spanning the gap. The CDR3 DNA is TGTGCCAGCAGCTCCCAGGACTTCCTCAGGGGCTCCTACGAGCAGTACTTC. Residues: CASSSQDFLRGSYEQYF.

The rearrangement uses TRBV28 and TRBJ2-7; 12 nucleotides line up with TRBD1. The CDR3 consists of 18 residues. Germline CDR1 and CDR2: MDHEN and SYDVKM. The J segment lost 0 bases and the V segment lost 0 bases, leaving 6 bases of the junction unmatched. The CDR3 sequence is CASSLWGRGQGASYEQYF. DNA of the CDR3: TGTGCCAGCAGTTTATGGGGCAGGGGACAGGGGGCCTCCTACGAGCAGTACTTC.

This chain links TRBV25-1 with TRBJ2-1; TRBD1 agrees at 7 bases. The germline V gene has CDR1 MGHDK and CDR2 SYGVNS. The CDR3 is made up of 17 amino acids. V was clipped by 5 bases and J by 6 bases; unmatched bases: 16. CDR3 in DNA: TGTGCCAGCAGTTCCACCGGGACAGCCAACCCCCGCAATGAGCAGTTCTTC. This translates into CASSSTGTANPRNEQFF.

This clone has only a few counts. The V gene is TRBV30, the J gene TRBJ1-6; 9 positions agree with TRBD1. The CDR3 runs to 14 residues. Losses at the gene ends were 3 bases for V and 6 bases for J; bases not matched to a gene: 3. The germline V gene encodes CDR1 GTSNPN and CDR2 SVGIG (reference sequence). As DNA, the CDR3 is TGTGCCTGGAGCGGGACAGGGTCTAATTCACCCCTCCACTTT. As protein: CAWSGTGSNSPLHF.

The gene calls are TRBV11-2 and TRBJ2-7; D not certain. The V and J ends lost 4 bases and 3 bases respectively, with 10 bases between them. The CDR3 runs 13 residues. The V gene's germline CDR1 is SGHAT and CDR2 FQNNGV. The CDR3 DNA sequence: TGTGCCAGCAGCTATGCCGCGGACTACGAGCAGTACTTC. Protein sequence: CASSYAADYEQYF. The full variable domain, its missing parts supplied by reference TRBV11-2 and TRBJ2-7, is EAGVAQSPRYKIIEKRQSVAFWCNPISGHATLYWYQQILGQGPKLLIQFQNNGVVDDSQLPKDRFSAERLKGVDSTLKIQPAKLEDSAVYLCASSYAADYEQYFGPGTRLTVT.

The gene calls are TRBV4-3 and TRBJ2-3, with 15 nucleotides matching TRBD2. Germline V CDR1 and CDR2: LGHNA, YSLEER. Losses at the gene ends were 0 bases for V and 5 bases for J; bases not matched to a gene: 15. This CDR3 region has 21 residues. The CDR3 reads CASSQDRSTGTSGGRGDTQYF. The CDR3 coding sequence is TGCGCCAGCAGCCAAGACCGATCCACCGGGACTAGCGGGGGGAGAGGAGATACGCAGTATTTT.